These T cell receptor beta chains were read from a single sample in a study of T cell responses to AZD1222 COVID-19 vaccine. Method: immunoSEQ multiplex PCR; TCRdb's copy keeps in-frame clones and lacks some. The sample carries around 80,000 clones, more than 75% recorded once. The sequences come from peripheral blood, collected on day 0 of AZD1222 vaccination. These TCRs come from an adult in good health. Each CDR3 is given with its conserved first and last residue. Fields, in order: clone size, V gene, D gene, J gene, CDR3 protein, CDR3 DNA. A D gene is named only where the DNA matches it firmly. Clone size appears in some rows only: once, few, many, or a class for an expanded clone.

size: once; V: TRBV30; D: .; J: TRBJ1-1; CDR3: CAWRGRNTEAFF; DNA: TGTGCCTGGAGAGGGCGGAACACTGAAGCTTTCTTT
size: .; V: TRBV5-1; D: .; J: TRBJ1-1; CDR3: CASSLGGARNTEAFF; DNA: TGCGCCAGCAGCTTGGGGGGAGCGAGGAACACTGAAGCTTTCTTT
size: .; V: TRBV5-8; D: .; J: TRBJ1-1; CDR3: CASSFIGVNTEAFF; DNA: TGTGCCAGCAGCTTTATCGGGGTTAACACTGAAGCTTTCTTT
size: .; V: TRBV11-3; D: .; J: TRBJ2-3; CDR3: CASSLVLGGPTDTQYF; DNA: TGTGCCAGCAGCTTAGTCCTCGGGGGACCCACAGATACGCAGTATTTT
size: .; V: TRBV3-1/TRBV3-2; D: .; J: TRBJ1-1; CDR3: CASSQDMENTEAFF; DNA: TGTGCCAGCAGCCAAGATATGGAGAACACTGAAGCTTTCTTT
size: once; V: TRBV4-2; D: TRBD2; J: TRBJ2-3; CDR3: CASSRGGGTDTQYF; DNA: TGTGCCAGCAGCCGGGGGGGTGGGACAGATACGCAGTATTTT
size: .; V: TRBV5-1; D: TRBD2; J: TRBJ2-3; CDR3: CASSLPLAGTSTDTQYF; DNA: TGCGCCAGCAGCTTGCCATTAGCGGGGACTAGCACAGATACGCAGTATTTT
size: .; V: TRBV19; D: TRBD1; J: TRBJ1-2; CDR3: CASNLKPGQGAILYGYTF; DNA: TGTGCCAGTAATCTAAAACCGGGACAGGGGGCGATCCTCTATGGCTACACCTTC
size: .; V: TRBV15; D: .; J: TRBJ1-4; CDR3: CATSGGPSTNEKLFF; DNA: TGTGCCACCAGTGGAGGGCCTTCAACTAATGAAAAACTGTTTTTT
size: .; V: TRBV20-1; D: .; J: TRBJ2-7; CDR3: CSASLGGRDPYEQYF; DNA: TGCAGTGCTAGTTTAGGAGGCAGAGACCCCTACGAGCAGTACTTC
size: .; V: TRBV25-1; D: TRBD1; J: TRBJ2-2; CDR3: CASSENRGYTGELFF; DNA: TGTGCCAGCAGTGAAAACAGGGGCTACACCGGGGAGCTGTTTTTT
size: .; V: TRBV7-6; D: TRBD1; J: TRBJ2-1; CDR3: CASSLVPGQGDNEQFF; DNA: TGTGCCAGCAGCTTAGTCCCGGGACAGGGCGACAATGAGCAGTTCTTC
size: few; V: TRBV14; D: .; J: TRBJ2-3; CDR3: CASSSQHQSAQYF; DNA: TGTGCCAGCAGCTCTCAACACCAGAGCGCGCAGTATTTT
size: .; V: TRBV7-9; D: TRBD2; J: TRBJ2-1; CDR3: CASSLGLAGGFERFF; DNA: TGTGCCAGCAGCTTAGGACTAGCGGGGGGTTTTGAGCGGTTCTTC
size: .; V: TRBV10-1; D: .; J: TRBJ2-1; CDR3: CASSELSASSYNEQFF; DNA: TGCGCCAGCAGTGAGTTAAGCGCGAGCTCCTACAATGAGCAGTTCTTC